Shown below are 8 T cell receptor beta chains from a single sample sequenced in a study of blood T cell repertoires in COVID-19. TCRdb's table, derived via immunoSEQ multiplex PCR, lists solely in-frame clones and lacks some. Of 250,000 or so clones in the sample, around 84% are singletons; the top ten hold approximately 1.5%. The material sequenced was peripheral blood. The source of these receptors is a woman aged 40 to 50 who had recovered from COVID-19.

J is TRBJ2-5 and V is TRBV11-2; a possible D gene is TRBD2 (7 bases). V was clipped by 7 bases and J by 2 bases, with 20 bases between them. This CDR3 has 16 amino acids. Germline V gene lookup returns CDR1 SGHAT and CDR2 FQNNGV. CDR3 DNA sequence: TGTGCCAGCAAGCAAGGGGGGGCAGGAAATCAAGAGACCCAGTACTTC. This gives the protein CASKQGGAGNQETQYF.

The J gene is TRBJ2-7, the V gene TRBV2, with 7 bases identical to TRBD1. V lost 1 base, J lost 1 base, and 1 base stayed unmatched. CDR1 is SNHLY and CDR2 is FYNNEI in the germline V gene. The CDR3 sequence is 14 residues long. The CDR3 is CASSEDRGSYEQYF. For the CDR3, the DNA is TGTGCCAGCAGTGAAGACAGGGGTTCCTACGAGCAGTACTTC.

This chain links TRBV11-2 with TRBJ2-2, with 7 bases identical to TRBD1. With 5 bases clipped from V and 5 bases from J, the junction kept 8 bases outside the gene matches. The CDR3 has 15 amino acids. The V gene's germline CDR1 is SGHAT and CDR2 FQNNGV. DNA of the CDR3: TGTGCCAGCAGCCCGCGACAGGGCTGGACCGGGGAGCTGTTTTTT. It codes for CASSPRQGWTGELFF.

V is TRBV18 and J is TRBJ1-1; D uncertain. Germline V gives CDR1 KGHSH, CDR2 LQKENI. V was clipped by 5 bases and J by 1 base, with 8 bases between them. The CDR3 sequence is 13 residues long. In nucleotides, the CDR3 is TGTGCCAGCTCAGCCGACAAGAACACTGAAGCTTTCTTT. It translates to CASSADKNTEAFF.

This clone was detected a few times. The chain carries TRBV20-1 and TRBJ1-2; tentative D call: TRBD1 (5 bases). V dropped 3 bases and J dropped 4 bases, with 6 bases sitting between them. The CDR3 has 11 amino acids. In germline, CDR1 is DFQATT, CDR2 SNEGSKA (reference sequence). The CDR3 region is CSARDIYGYTF. The CDR3, as DNA: TGCAGTGCTAGGGACATCTATGGCTACACCTTC.

This chain links TRBV27 with TRBJ2-3; 8 nucleotides match TRBD1. The CDR3 sequence is 16 residues long. Unmatched junction bases numbered 13, after V lost 5 bases and J lost 6 bases. Looked up from germline, CDR1 is MNHEY and CDR2 is SMNVEV (reference sequence). The CDR3 DNA is TGTGCCAGCAGTCGTACGACAGGGGCCCTGTCGGATACGCAGTATTTT. Translating it yields CASSRTTGALSDTQYF.

This rearrangement joins TRBV29-1 to TRBJ1-1, with 7 positions matching TRBD1. CDR1 and CDR2 (germline): SQVTM, ANQGSEA. The CDR3 totals 12 residues. After removal of 6 bases from V and 1 base from J, the junction contained 2 bases not matched to a gene. The CDR3 region is CSVGQQNTEAFF. CDR3 coding DNA: TGCAGCGTGGGACAGCAGAACACTGAAGCTTTCTTT.

This clone turned up a few times. The J gene is TRBJ2-7, the V gene TRBV5-1, with 7 bases fitting TRBD1. Germline loops: CDR1 SGHRS, CDR2 YFSETQ. The length of the CDR3 is 16 residues. V shed 4 bases and J 5 bases; nucleotides not matched to a gene: 15. CDR3 sequence: CASSPTGTVRRDEQYF. For the CDR3, the DNA is TGCGCCAGCAGCCCTACAGGGACAGTCCGCCGCGACGAGCAGTACTTC.